Described below is a single T cell receptor beta chain sequence and its context. The sample belongs to a study of blood T cell repertoires in COVID-19. Study summary: The analysed material was cDNA or gDNA that came from T cells, B-cell-depleted T cells, or PBMCs.

This CDR3 contains 15 residues. The germline gives CDR1 SGHRS, CDR2 YFSETQ. V was trimmed by 4 bases and J by 4 bases, leaving 15 bases between them. Sequencing was performed with immunoSEQ multiplex PCR; in TCRdb, only in-frame clones are kept and a portion is missing. The repertoire has 200,000 to 300,000 clones, 70% to 90% of them found once; the top ten carry approximately 2%. Sequencing was performed on peripheral blood. The V and J genes are TRBV5-1 and TRBJ1-3; D might be TRBD1 (6 bases). The clonotype comes from a man aged 25 to 40 with active or convalescent COVID-19. The CDR3, as DNA: TGCGCCAGCAGCCCGTCAGGGGACCAAGGAAACACCATATATTTT. Translating it yields CASSPSGDQGNTIYF.